The 8 T cell receptor beta chains reported below all come from one sample, sequenced in a study of cytomegalovirus exposure and HLA in healthy donors (dated by TCRdb to 2016 to 2017). The library was generated by the immunoSEQ multiplex PCR assay. For the multiplex PCR, a mixture combining 60 forward primers for TCR Vbeta segments and 13 reverse primers for TCR Jbeta segments was used. Here the immuneACCESS table is served through TCRdb, limited to in-frame sequences with V and J called. Missing clones are a known gap in these copies; in checked studies unresolved V genes cover under half, and the rest lacks a known reason. The sample yields over 150,000 clones; about four fifths were counted once. The top ten clones comprise 7% to 8.5% of the sample. Sequencing was performed on PBMCs. All receptors derive from a male donor in good health and CMV-seropositive.

Worth noting for this clone: An end of the junction does not agree with germline; a read error may underlie this. V gene TRBV7-7 combines with J gene TRBJ2-5; perhaps TRBD1 as D (6 bases). The CDR3 covers 15 residues. Germline CDR1 is SSHAT and CDR2 is FNYEAQ (reference sequence). The CDR3: CASSPTVGAGETQYF. The CDR3 bases are TGTGCTAGCAGCCCCACGGTGGGGGCTGGGGAGACCCAGTACTTC.

The chain is built from TRBV6-4 and TRBJ2-6; no clear D gene. The CDR3 contains 16 residues. Germline CDR1 reads MRHNA; CDR2 reads SNTAGT. With 0 bases removed from V and 0 bases from J, the gap between germline ends came to 6 bases. The CDR3 region has the DNA TGTGCCAGCAGTGACTCGACTCGCTCTGGGGCCAACGTCCTGACTTTC. Residues: CASSDSTRSGANVLTF.

DNA of the CDR3: TGTGCCAGCAGTCCCCAGGGTCAGCCCCAGCATTTT. Translating it yields CASSPQGQPQHF. The rearrangement uses TRBV27 and TRBJ1-5; D is perhaps TRBD1 (5 bases). CDR3 length: 12 residues. Trimming removed 5 bases at V and 6 bases at J, with 8 bases between. Germline-derived CDR1 and CDR2 are MNHEY and SMNVEV (reference sequence).

The rearrangement joins TRBV19 to TRBJ1-2, with 9 bases identical to TRBD1. The germline V gene has CDR1 LNHDA and CDR2 SQIVND (reference sequence). V trimming: 5 bases; J trimming: 4 bases; junction bases outside the gene matches: 5. The CDR3 has 14 residues. CDR3 bases: TGTGCCAGTAGTGGTACAGGGGGCGCCTATGGCTACACCTTC. This gives the protein CASSGTGGAYGYTF.

The chain joins TRBV6-1 to TRBJ1-2; D remains unclear. The germline V gene encodes CDR1 MNHNS and CDR2 SASEGT. There are 15 residues in the CDR3. The V end was cut by 3 bases, the J end by 5 bases, with 16 bases between. The CDR3 loop is CASSDHGLGGYGYTF. CDR3 coding DNA: TGTGCCAGCAGTGATCATGGACTTGGAGGGTATGGCTACACCTTC.

The rearrangement uses TRBV6-4 and TRBJ2-1, with D possibly matching TRBD1 (5 bases). The CDR3 has 15 amino acids. V was cut by 6 bases and J by 6 bases, with 18 bases left in between. Germline assignment: CDR1 MRHNA and CDR2 SNTAGT. The CDR3, as DNA: TGTGCCAGCAGCCCACTGTCAGGACAACCCAATGAGCAGTTCTTC. Translation: CASSPLSGQPNEQFF.

The V gene is TRBV9, the J gene TRBJ2-1; 9 bases align to TRBD2. The CDR3 loop spans 16 amino acids. Germline V gene data show CDR1 as SGDLS and CDR2 as YYNGEE. Trimming cost V 3 bases and J 2 bases; bases outside gene matches: 6. CDR3 coding DNA: TGTGCCAGCAGCGCCCAATTAGCGGGGGCCTACAATGAGCAGTTCTTC. Translated: CASSAQLAGAYNEQFF.

This clone was seen a handful of times. The chain joins TRBV2 to TRBJ1-6; possible D gene TRBD1, 5 bases. Trimming left V 1 base short and J 11 bases short, with 21 bases between. This CDR3 comprises 17 residues. Per the germline V gene, CDR1 is SNHLY and CDR2 is FYNNEI. CDR3 sequence reads: CASSEVVAGLTPAPLHF. The CDR3 coding sequence is TGTGCCAGCAGTGAAGTGGTGGCAGGGTTGACCCCGGCACCCCTCCACTTT. Full variable domain (rest looked up from reference TRBV2 and TRBJ1-6): EPEVTQTPSHQVTQMGQEVILRCVPISNHLYFYWYRQILGQKVEFLVSFYNNEISEKSEIFDDQFSVERPDGSNFTLKIRSTKLEDSAMYFCASSEVVAGLTPAPLHFGNGTRLTVT.